These 17 T cell receptor beta chains were sequenced from one sample in a study of early T cells in non-severe SARS-CoV-2 infection. TCRdb reanalysed the 5' RACE reads using MiXCR and keeps one entry per CDR3 protein. The data contain 60,000 or so distinct CDR3 sequences, 8% to 9% of them singletons. Input material: whole blood. Source of these receptors: an adult who was a healthcare worker with PCR-confirmed SARS-CoV-2 infection or an uninfected control (not recorded which).

This clonotype was counted ten times or more. The chain combines TRBV4-2 with TRBJ2-3; tentatively, D is TRBD1 (8 bases). This CDR3 has 17 amino acids. Germline lookup yields CDR1 LGHNA and CDR2 YNFKEQ. Trimming removed 4 bases at V and 4 bases at J, with 21 bases between. As DNA, the CDR3 is TGTGCCAGCAGCCTTCAAGGACAGGGAGGGGGAGCAGATACGCAGTATTTT. This translates into CASSLQGQGGGADTQYF.

This sequence joins TRBV28 and TRBJ2-7; 7 positions agree with TRBD1. CDR1 is MDHEN, CDR2 SYDVKM, per germline. This CDR3 spans 15 amino acids. V trimming: 4 bases; J trimming: 2 bases; junction bases outside the gene matches: 8. CDR3: CASSSTGKGAYEQYF. The CDR3 DNA reads TGTGCCAGCAGTTCGACAGGGAAGGGGGCCTACGAGCAGTACTTC.

This clonotype has at least ten counts. One junction end does not reproduce the germline sequence, and a read error may be involved. The chain uses TRBV7-7 and TRBJ2-5, with 7 nucleotides matching TRBD1. Germline CDR1 is SSHAT and CDR2 is FNYEAQ (reference sequence). The CDR3 has 14 amino acids. The CDR3 nucleotides read TGTGCTAGCAGCCCCGGGACAGTACAAGAGACCCAGTACTTC. Protein product: CASSPGTVQETQYF.

In its sample, this clonotype was seen many times. V is TRBV24-1 and J is TRBJ2-2; no definite D call. There are 13 residues in the CDR3. The V gene lost 9 bases and the J gene lost 1 base, with 8 bases spanning the gap. Germline lookup yields CDR1 KGHDR and CDR2 SFDVKD. CDR3 sequence reads: CATRDQNTGELFF. The CDR3, as DNA: TGTGCCACCCGAGATCAGAACACCGGGGAGCTGTTTTTT.

This clonotype was seen a few times. The chain couples TRBV10-3 to TRBJ2-1, with D uncertain. In germline, CDR1 is ENHRY, CDR2 SYGVKD. Trimming cost V 3 bases and J 7 bases, with 13 bases left between them. The CDR3 has 14 residues. The CDR3 here is CAISETEKRNEQFF. CDR3 coding DNA: TGTGCCATCAGTGAAACAGAAAAGCGAAATGAGCAGTTCTTC.

This clonotype was seen a handful of times. V usage is TRBV5-1 and J usage is TRBJ2-7; the match to TRBD2 covers 7 bases. CDR1 SGHRS and CDR2 YFSETQ come from the germline V gene. The CDR3 has 16 amino acids. The V and J ends lost 6 bases and 3 bases, in that order; junction bases with no gene match: 15. CDR3 in DNA: TGCGCCAGCACCTTCTGGGCAGCTAGCGGAAACTACGAGCAGTACTTC. Residues: CASTFWAASGNYEQYF.

This clonotype was seen repeatedly, ten times or more. DNA of the CDR3: TGCAGCGTGGGGGGACAGGGGTTCTCCTACGAGCAGTACTTC. Translated, it gives CSVGGQGFSYEQYF. This chain links TRBV29-1 with TRBJ2-7, with 10 bases aligning to TRBD1. CDR3 length: 14 residues. CDR1 is SQVTM, CDR2 ANQGSEA, per germline. The junction had 5 bases not matched to a gene; V was cut back by 6 bases and J by 0 bases.

This chain connects TRBV6-6 to TRBJ1-2; D possibly corresponds to TRBD1 (5 bases). Germline CDR1 and CDR2: MNHNY and SVGAGI (reference sequence). V lost 0 bases, J lost 0 bases, and 17 bases lay in between. There are 18 residues in the CDR3. CDR3 region: CASSYSTGREVSNYGYTF. Here the CDR3 DNA reads TGTGCCAGCAGTTACTCGACGGGCAGGGAGGTTTCTAACTATGGCTACACCTTC.

V is TRBV29-1 and J is TRBJ1-1; no reliable D call. The CDR3 covers 14 residues. Germline V gene lookup returns CDR1 SQVTM and CDR2 ANQGSEA. V was pared by 1 base and J by 1 base, with 10 bases between. This CDR3 is CSVEVQLRNTEAFF. Written as DNA, the CDR3 is TGCAGCGTTGAAGTACAGCTACGGAACACTGAAGCTTTCTTT.

The chain employs TRBV15 and TRBJ2-1; D is undetermined. The CDR3 covers 13 residues. Trimming took off 5 bases at V and 9 bases at J, with 14 bases between the two ends. Germline loops: CDR1 LNHNV, CDR2 YYDKDF (reference sequence). CDR3 in DNA: TGTGCCACCAGCGCACCGGTGGAGACTGAGCAGTTCTTC. Protein sequence: CATSAPVETEQFF.

The V call is TRBV18, the J call TRBJ1-6; 7 bases fit TRBD1. CDR3 length: 16 residues. CDR1 and CDR2 (germline): KGHSH, LQKENI. The J segment lost 6 bases and the V segment lost 4 bases, leaving 9 bases of the junction unmatched. The CDR3 coding sequence is TGTGCCAGCTCACTTGGCCGAGACAGGGCTAATTCACCCCTCCACTTT. This codes for CASSLGRDRANSPLHF. The variable domain in full, completed from reference TRBV18 and TRBJ1-6, reads NAGVMQNPRHLVRRRGQEARLRCSPMKGHSHVYWYRQLPEEGLKFMVYLQKENIIDESGMPKERFSAEFPKEGPSILRIQQVVRGDSAAYFCASSLGRDRANSPLHFGNGTRLTVT.

This clonotype was counted between two and nine times. The J gene is TRBJ1-1, the V gene TRBV5-3; D is possibly TRBD1 (5 bases). TRBV5-3 is given ORF status, its function remaining uncertain. V lost 4 bases, J lost 0 bases, and 31 bases lay in between. This CDR3 is built from 21 residues. Here the CDR3 reads CARSLRFFLDGGEILNTEAFF. CDR3 nucleotide sequence: TGTGCCAGAAGCCTTCGCTTTTTCCTGGACGGGGGAGAGATTTTGAACACTGAAGCTTTCTTT.

This rearrangement joins TRBV6-2 or TRBV6-3 to TRBJ2-7; 8 nucleotides agree with TRBD2. This CDR3 is built from 15 residues. Per the germline V gene, CDR1 is MNHEY and CDR2 is SVGEGT. V shed 1 base and J 5 bases; nucleotides not matched to a gene: 7. In nucleotides, the CDR3 is TGTGCCAGCAGTTACTACAGCGGGAGTTGGGACGAGCAGTACTTC. It translates to CASSYYSGSWDEQYF.

This clonotype was counted a few times. The genes are TRBV28 and TRBJ2-5, with D tentatively TRBD2 (6 bases). Germline V lookup: CDR1 MDHEN, CDR2 SYDVKM. The length of the CDR3 is 16 residues. V shed 3 bases and J shed 1 base, with 15 bases lying between them. CDR3 bases: TGTGCCAGCAGTTTTTGGAGCCGGGACTCCCAAGAGACCCAGTACTTC. This gives the protein CASSFWSRDSQETQYF.

The CDR3 spells CASSIPTSGKERDTQYF. Written as DNA, the CDR3 is TGTGCCAGTAGTATACCGACTAGCGGGAAGGAGCGGGATACGCAGTATTTT. This sequence joins TRBV19 and TRBJ2-3, with 11 bases fitting TRBD2. Germline V CDR1 and CDR2: LNHDA, SQIVND (reference sequence). The CDR3 sequence is 17 residues long. Losses at the gene ends were 2 bases for V and 6 bases for J; bases not matched to a gene: 10.

This clonotype was found many times. This chain uses TRBV19 with TRBJ2-2; 12 nucleotides line up with TRBD1. The germline V gene encodes CDR1 LNHDA and CDR2 SQIVND (reference sequence). The CDR3 totals 18 residues. V trimming: 4 bases; J trimming: 1 base; junction bases outside the gene matches: 7. The CDR3 region has the DNA TGTGCCAGTAGTACCCGGGACAGGGGGCTAGGGAACACCGGGGAGCTGTTTTTT. Translation: CASSTRDRGLGNTGELFF.

Many counts were recorded for this clonotype. This chain links TRBV19 with TRBJ1-3; no clear D gene. The CDR3 has 14 amino acids. V was clipped by 6 bases and J by 2 bases, with 11 bases between them. Looked up from germline, CDR1 is LNHDA and CDR2 is SQIVND (reference sequence). CDR3 sequence: CASRSLGPGNTIYF. DNA for the CDR3: TGTGCCAGTAGGAGCCTGGGTCCTGGAAACACCATATATTTT. The entire variable domain, with the rest obtained from reference TRBV19 and TRBJ1-3, is as follows: DGGITQSPKYLFRKEGQNVTLSCEQNLNHDAMYWYRQDPGQGLRLIYYSQIVNDFQKGDIAEGYSVSREKKESFPLTVTSAQKNPTAFYLCASRSLGPGNTIYFGEGSWLTVV.